This passage covers 31 T cell receptor beta chains from one sample sequenced in a study of radiotherapy plus CTLA-4 blockade in lung cancer. Method: immunoSEQ multiplex PCR; TCRdb's copy keeps in-frame clones and lacks some. The profile shows some 41,000 clones, roughly 67% of them singletons. The source material was peripheral blood, sampled from a patient treated with radiotherapy plus ipilimumab. The source of these receptors is a human donor with non-small cell lung cancer who had a partial response to radiotherapy plus ipilimumab.

The chain uses TRBV28 and TRBJ1-4; maybe TRBD1 (6 bases). The CDR3 is made up of 14 amino acids. Deletions cut 6 bases from V and 4 bases from J, with 12 bases between. The V gene's germline CDR1 is MDHEN and CDR2 SYDVKM. The CDR3 nucleotides are TGTGCCAGCAGGGAGACAGGCCGTAATGAAAAACTGTTTTTT. It is translated as CASRETGRNEKLFF.

The genes are TRBV4-1 and TRBJ1-2; no reliable D call. V shed 4 bases and J shed 0 bases, with 9 bases lying between them. The CDR3 sequence is 14 residues long. Germline CDR1 MGHRA, CDR2 YSYEKL. The CDR3 DNA reads as TGCGCCAGCAGCCGAGAGGACTCTAACTATGGCTACACCTTC. As protein: CASSREDSNYGYTF.

The genes are TRBV4-2 and TRBJ1-6; 7 bases map to TRBD1. Germline V CDR1 and CDR2: LGHNA, YNFKEQ. This CDR3 spans 16 amino acids. V shed 4 bases, J shed 7 bases, and the junction held 10 bases outside the gene matches. CDR3 protein: CASSPDPGQQNSPLHF. Written as DNA, the CDR3 is TGTGCCAGCAGCCCTGATCCGGGACAGCAAAATTCACCCCTCCACTTT.

This clone turned up a few times. This chain links TRBV10-3 with TRBJ1-2; D is unclear. Trimming shortened V by 2 bases and J by 7 bases, and 11 bases separated the two germline ends. The CDR3 runs 13 residues. Germline CDR1 and CDR2: ENHRY and SYGVKD. For the CDR3, the DNA is TGTGCCATCAGTGAGGGGAAAGCGGGTGGCTACACCTTC. Translation: CAISEGKAGGYTF.

The rearrangement joins TRBV7-9 to TRBJ1-2; TRBD1 might be the D (6 bases). V gave up 4 bases and J gave up 6 bases, with 12 bases separating them. The CDR3 consists of 13 residues. CDR1 is SEHNR, CDR2 FQNEAQ, per germline (reference sequence). The CDR3 nucleotides read TGTGCCAGCAGCTCGACACACAGGGATGGCTACACCTTC. It translates to CASSSTHRDGYTF.

The J gene is TRBJ2-3, the V gene TRBV7-9, with a weak D call TRBD2 (6 bases). Germline CDR1 reads SEHNR; CDR2 reads FQNEAQ (reference sequence). The CDR3 spans 15 residues. V lost 1 base and J 4 bases, leaving 12 bases between the germline ends. The CDR3 coding sequence is TGTGCCAGCAGCTTAGTGGCGACTAGTGCAGATACGCAGTATTTT. It is translated as CASSLVATSADTQYF.

The CDR3 protein is CASSQDLARGDYEQYF. DNA for the CDR3: TGTGCCAGCAGCCAAGATCTGGCGCGGGGAGACTACGAGCAGTACTTC. The V gene is TRBV4-2, the J gene TRBJ2-7; D is perhaps TRBD2 (6 bases). V dropped 0 bases and J dropped 3 bases, with 15 bases sitting between them. This CDR3 is 16 amino acids long. CDR1 is LGHNA, CDR2 YNFKEQ, per germline.

V is TRBV29-1 and J is TRBJ2-2; D might be TRBD2 (5 bases). V was pared by 2 bases and J by 7 bases, with 14 bases between. Germline V gene sequence: CDR1 SQVTM, CDR2 ANQGSEA. CDR3 length equals 14 residues. CDR3 coding DNA: TGCAGCGTTGAACTAGCCAACAGACGCGGGGAGCTGTTTTTT. It yields the protein CSVELANRRGELFF.

CDR3 bases: TGCGCCAGCAGCCACATGACAGGGGGCGAAACAGATACGCAGTATTTT. Its translation: CASSHMTGGETDTQYF. This chain uses TRBV5-1 with TRBJ2-3, with TRBD1 matching over 10 bases. CDR3 length equals 16 residues. With V trimmed by 4 bases and J by 3 bases, 8 bases remained unmatched. The germline gives CDR1 SGHRS, CDR2 YFSETQ.

This clone was recorded once. The gene calls are TRBV2 and TRBJ2-3; the D gene is possibly TRBD1 (6 bases). This CDR3 region has 15 residues. V was pared by 6 bases and J by 2 bases, with 15 bases between. In germline, CDR1 is SNHLY, CDR2 FYNNEI. CDR3 amino acids: CASRETGLTTDTQYF. CDR3 bases: TGTGCCAGCAGAGAGACAGGACTTACCACAGATACGCAGTATTTT.

On this clone: One end of the junction is discordant with germline, which a read error may explain. This chain joins TRBV7-3 and TRBJ2-3, with a possible D match to TRBD1 (6 bases). Germline CDR1 reads SGHTA; CDR2 reads FQGTGA. CDR3 length: 13 amino acids. Written as DNA, the CDR3 is TGTGCCAGCAGCTTAACTTGGGCACAGGGAGTGGTTTTT. Amino acid sequence: CASSLTWAQGVVF.

The V gene is TRBV7-3, the J gene TRBJ2-2, with 8 bases fitting TRBD2. The germline V gene encodes CDR1 SGHTA and CDR2 FQGTGA. Unmatched junction bases numbered 7, after V lost 8 bases and J lost 5 bases. The CDR3 loop spans 14 amino acids. The CDR3 DNA reads as TGTGCCAGCCAAAGCGGGGGTGGGACCGGGGAGCTGTTTTTT. Protein sequence: CASQSGGGTGELFF.

This chain joins TRBV29-1 and TRBJ1-1; no definite D call. Trimming removed 5 bases at V and 0 bases at J, with 7 bases between. The V gene's germline CDR1 is SQVTM and CDR2 ANQGSEA. The CDR3 length is 12 residues. This chain's CDR3 is CSVHIMNTEAFF. The DNA of the CDR3 is TGCAGCGTTCACATCATGAACACTGAAGCTTTCTTT.

The chain combines TRBV5-6 with TRBJ2-7; possibly TRBD1 for D (6 bases). Trimming removed 2 bases at V and 5 bases at J, with 8 bases between. The CDR3 has 12 residues. The germline V gene encodes CDR1 SGHDT and CDR2 YYEEEE. The chain's CDR3 is CASSFGQNEQYF. CDR3 bases: TGTGCCAGCAGCTTTGGACAGAACGAGCAGTACTTC.

This clone was seen a few times. V and J are TRBV28 and TRBJ1-1; D is uncertain. This CDR3 has 16 residues. V was pared by 4 bases and J by 0 bases, with 15 bases between. Germline V CDR1 and CDR2: MDHEN, SYDVKM. CDR3 sequence reads: CASSSPARVLNTEAFF. The CDR3 DNA reads TGTGCCAGCAGTTCGCCCGCTAGAGTATTGAACACTGAAGCTTTCTTT. The entire variable domain, with the rest obtained from reference TRBV28 and TRBJ1-1, is as follows: DVKVTQSSRYLVKRTGEKVFLECVQDMDHENMFWYRQDPGLGLRLIYFSYDVKMKEKGDIPEGYSVSREKKERFSLILESASTNQTSMYLCASSSPARVLNTEAFFGQGTRLTVV.

This chain links TRBV9 with TRBJ2-1; TRBD2 matches 8 bases. CDR3 size: 14 residues. Germline V gene data show CDR1 as SGDLS and CDR2 as YYNGEE. V dropped 6 bases and J dropped 1; count of bases not matched to a gene: 3. The CDR3 loop is CASNAGGSYNEQFF. The CDR3 DNA follows: TGTGCCAGCAATGCGGGGGGATCCTACAATGAGCAGTTCTTC.

The chain carries TRBV7-8 and TRBJ1-2; TRBD1 might be the D (5 bases). This CDR3 region has 13 residues. The germline CDR1 and CDR2 sequences are SGHVS and FQNEAQ. V lost 0 bases and J lost 4, with 6 bases in between. The CDR3 nucleotides read TGTGCCAGCAGCTTAGCTGACAGCTATGGCTACACCTTC. This encodes CASSLADSYGYTF.

This clone appeared a few times. V usage is TRBV6-1 and J usage is TRBJ2-2; D gene uncertain. This CDR3 is 14 amino acids long. V lost 3 bases and J lost 0, with 5 bases in between. The germline gives CDR1 MNHNS, CDR2 SASEGT. The CDR3 sequence is CASSDTTNTGELFF. For the CDR3, the DNA is TGTGCCAGCAGTGACACAACGAACACCGGGGAGCTGTTTTTT.

This clone was observed a handful of times. The genes are TRBV19 and TRBJ1-1, with TRBD1 as a possible D gene (6 bases). Trimming left V 6 bases short and J 3 bases short, with 14 bases between. CDR3 length equals 14 residues. Per the germline V gene, CDR1 is LNHDA and CDR2 is SQIVND (reference sequence). The CDR3 DNA reads as TGTGCCAGTAGGAGGGGGAATTTTGACACTGAAGCTTTCTTT. It specifies CASRRGNFDTEAFF. The full variable domain, in which reference TRBV19 and TRBJ1-1 provide the parts outside the CDR3, is DGGITQSPKYLFRKEGQNVTLSCEQNLNHDAMYWYRQDPGQGLRLIYYSQIVNDFQKGDIAEGYSVSREKKESFPLTVTSAQKNPTAFYLCASRRGNFDTEAFFGQGTRLTVV.

The V and J genes are TRBV27 and TRBJ1-5; D ambiguous. The CDR3 has 12 residues. Germline lookup yields CDR1 MNHEY and CDR2 SMNVEV (reference sequence). V shed 3 bases and J shed 9 bases, with 9 bases lying between them. CDR3: CASSFRRGPQHF. In DNA, the CDR3 is TGTGCCAGCAGTTTTCGCCGAGGGCCCCAGCATTTT.

V usage is TRBV9 and J usage is TRBJ1-5, with D possibly TRBD1 on 6 matching bases. There are 15 residues in the CDR3. From germline, CDR1 is SGDLS and CDR2 YYNGEE. V lost 0 bases and J lost 7, with 14 bases in between. CDR3 residues: CASSVAQDRNQPQHF. CDR3 DNA sequence: TGTGCCAGCAGCGTAGCCCAGGACAGAAACCAGCCCCAGCATTTT. Drawing the rest from reference TRBV9 and TRBJ1-5, the complete variable domain is DSGVTQTPKHLITATGQRVTLRCSPRSGDLSVYWYQQSLDQGLQFLIQYYNGEERAKGNILERFSAQQFPDLHSELNLSSLELGDSALYFCASSVAQDRNQPQHFGDGTRLSIL.

This clone was observed a single time. The rearrangement uses TRBV6-6 and TRBJ1-5; 9 positions match TRBD1. V trimming: 7 bases; J trimming: 4 bases; junction bases outside the gene matches: 8. From germline, CDR1 is MNHNY and CDR2 SVGAGI (reference sequence). The CDR3 loop spans 15 amino acids. CDR3 in DNA: TGTGCCAGCAACGAGGGACAGGGCGTAAATCAGCCCCAGCATTTT. As protein: CASNEGQGVNQPQHF.

CDR3 residues: CASSSRQGGSYNEQFF. The CDR3, as DNA: TGTGCCAGCAGCTCCAGACAGGGGGGTTCCTACAATGAGCAGTTCTTC. The chain joins TRBV13 to TRBJ2-1, with 9 bases that match TRBD1. This CDR3 contains 16 residues. With V trimmed by 4 bases and J by 1 base, 5 bases remained unmatched. From germline, CDR1 is PRHDT and CDR2 FYEKMQ (reference sequence).

This clone turned up a few times. One junction end disagrees with the germline gene, perhaps due to a read error. DNA for the CDR3: TGCGCCAGCAAAGAGGCGGCCTACAATCAGCAGTTCTTC. Amino acid sequence: CASKEAAYNQQFF. The chain recombines TRBV10-2 with TRBJ2-1; D is unresolved. CDR1 is WSHSY and CDR2 is SAAADI in the germline V gene. This CDR3 contains 13 residues.

This clone appeared a few times. V usage is TRBV7-2 and J usage is TRBJ2-7; 7 bases align to TRBD1. Germline V CDR1 and CDR2: SGHTA, FQGNSA. V lost 5 bases and J lost 6; bases outside the gene matches: 16. This CDR3 has 16 residues. CDR3 in DNA: TGTGCCAGCAGCCAACAGGGGAGAGGGGGCTCTCGCGAGCAGTACTTC. Translation: CASSQQGRGGSREQYF.

The V gene is TRBV6-1, the J gene TRBJ1-1; 9 bases agree with TRBD1. Germline loops: CDR1 MNHNS, CDR2 SASEGT. The CDR3 totals 15 residues. V lost 7 bases to trimming and J lost 0 bases; unmatched junction nucleotides: 6. CDR3 in DNA: TGTGCCAGCACCCGGGACAGGGACATGAACACTGAAGCTTTCTTT. Translating gives CASTRDRDMNTEAFF.

V usage is TRBV19 and J usage is TRBJ2-7, with TRBD1 identical over 8 bases. CDR1 is LNHDA and CDR2 is SQIVND in the germline V gene (reference sequence). The CDR3 sequence is 17 residues long. V shed 5 bases and J 3 bases; nucleotides not matched to a gene: 15. CDR3 residues: CASSAGTGKFTVYEQYF. The CDR3 nucleotides are TGTGCCAGTAGTGCCGGGACAGGCAAGTTTACCGTCTACGAGCAGTACTTC.

This clone was recorded at least ten times. This chain uses TRBV6-6 with TRBJ1-2, with D possibly matching TRBD1 (5 bases). The CDR3 is 16 amino acids. Per the germline V gene, CDR1 is MNHNY and CDR2 is SVGAGI (reference sequence). V dropped 7 bases and J dropped 0 bases, with 18 bases sitting between them. The CDR3 here is CASTHPRVITNYGYTF. DNA of the CDR3: TGTGCCAGCACCCACCCCAGGGTGATCACTAACTATGGCTACACCTTC.

J is TRBJ1-4 and V is TRBV29-1; D ambiguous. CDR3 length equals 13 residues. Deletions cut 7 bases from V and 11 bases from J, with 20 bases between. From germline, CDR1 is SQVTM and CDR2 ANQGSEA. This CDR3 is CSARYGRESKLFF. DNA for the CDR3: TGCAGCGCCCGATATGGGAGGGAAAGTAAACTGTTTTTT.

The rearrangement joins TRBV9 to TRBJ2-2; TRBD1 is a possible D gene (6 bases). Between the trimmed V and J ends, which lost 4 bases and 1 base, there was a span of 11 bases. The germline V gene has CDR1 SGDLS and CDR2 YYNGEE. The length of the CDR3 is 15 residues. The DNA for the CDR3 is TGTGCCAGCAGCTCCGAGACAGGGAACACCGGGGAGCTGTTTTTT. Protein: CASSSETGNTGELFF. Full variable domain (outside the CDR3, taken from reference TRBV9 and TRBJ2-2): DSGVTQTPKHLITATGQRVTLRCSPRSGDLSVYWYQQSLDQGLQFLIQYYNGEERAKGNILERFSAQQFPDLHSELNLSSLELGDSALYFCASSSETGNTGELFFGEGSRLTVL.

This CDR3 is CASSPFGGAYEQYF. Here the CDR3 DNA reads TGTGCCAGCAGCCCGTTTGGGGGGGCCTACGAGCAGTACTTC. This chain connects TRBV11-2 to TRBJ2-7; 7 bases are a match to TRBD2. Germline V gives CDR1 SGHAT, CDR2 FQNNGV. The CDR3 covers 14 residues. J was trimmed by 2 bases and V by 5 bases; bases with no gene match: 6.